This entry is about one TCR beta chain. Its specificity is unknown. The sample originates from a study of cytomegalovirus exposure and HLA in healthy donors. Study results and limitations: The presence/absence work took it that sequencing depth was about the same across donors.

Germline V gene lookup returns CDR1 SGHRS and CDR2 YFSETQ. The CDR3 extends over 17 amino acids. Losses at the gene ends were 2 bases for V and 2 bases for J; bases not matched to a gene: 7. Both 60 Vbeta primers and 13 Jbeta primers went into the PCR. Clones were read by immunoSEQ multiplex PCR, and TCRdb kept only the in-frame ones, dropping some. The sample contains some 150,000 clones, approximately 70% of which appear only once. This donor's CMV serostatus is unrecorded. Sequencing input: PBMCs. The V call is TRBV5-1, the J call TRBJ2-1, with 10 bases matching TRBD2. The receptor was isolated from a human donor in good health. This chain's CDR3 is CASSFGLAGAAYNEQFF. CDR3 nucleotides: TGCGCCAGCAGCTTTGGGCTAGCGGGGGCCGCCTACAATGAGCAGTTCTTC. Complete variable domain (other parts from reference TRBV5-1 and TRBJ2-1): KAGVTQTPRYLIKTRGQQVTLSCSPISGHRSVSWYQQTPGQGLQFLFEYFSETQRNKGNFPGRFSGRQFSNSRSEMNVSTLELGDSALYLCASSFGLAGAAYNEQFFGPGTRLTVL.